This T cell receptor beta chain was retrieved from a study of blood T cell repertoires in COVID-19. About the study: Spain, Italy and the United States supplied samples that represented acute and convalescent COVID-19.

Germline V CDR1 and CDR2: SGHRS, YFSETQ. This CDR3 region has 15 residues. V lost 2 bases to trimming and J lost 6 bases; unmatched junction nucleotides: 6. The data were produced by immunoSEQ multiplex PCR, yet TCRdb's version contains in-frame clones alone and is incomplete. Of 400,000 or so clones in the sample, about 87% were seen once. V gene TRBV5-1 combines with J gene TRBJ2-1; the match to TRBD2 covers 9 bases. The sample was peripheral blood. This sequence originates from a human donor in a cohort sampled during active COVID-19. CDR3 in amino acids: CASSLEIAGVNEQFF. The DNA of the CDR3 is TGCGCCAGCAGCTTAGAAATAGCGGGAGTCAATGAGCAGTTCTTC. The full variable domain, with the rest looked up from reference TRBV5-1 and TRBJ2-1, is KAGVTQTPRYLIKTRGQQVTLSCSPISGHRSVSWYQQTPGQGLQFLFEYFSETQRNKGNFPGRFSGRQFSNSRSEMNVSTLELGDSALYLCASSLEIAGVNEQFFGPGTRLTVL.